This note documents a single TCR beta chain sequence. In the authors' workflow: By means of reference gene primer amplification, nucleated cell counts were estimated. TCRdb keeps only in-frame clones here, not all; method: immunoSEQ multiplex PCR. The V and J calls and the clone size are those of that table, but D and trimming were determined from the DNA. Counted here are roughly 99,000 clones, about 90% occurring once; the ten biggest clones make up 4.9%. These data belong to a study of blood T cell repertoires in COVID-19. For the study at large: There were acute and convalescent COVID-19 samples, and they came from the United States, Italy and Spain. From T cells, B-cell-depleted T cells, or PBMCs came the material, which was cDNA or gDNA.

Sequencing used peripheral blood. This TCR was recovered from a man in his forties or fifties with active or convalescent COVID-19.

The CDR3 spells CASSPLAGVNNEQFF. CDR3 in DNA: TGTGCCAGCAGCCCCCTAGCGGGAGTCAACAATGAGCAGTTCTTC. This sequence joins TRBV7-2 and TRBJ2-1, with TRBD2 identical over 10 bases. The CDR3 consists of 15 residues. CDR1 and CDR2 (germline): SGHTA, FQGNSA. V shed 5 bases, J shed 5 bases, and the junction held 6 bases outside the gene matches. Looking up the rest from reference TRBV7-2 and TRBJ2-1 gives the full variable domain: GAGVSQSPSNKVTEKGKDVELRCDPISGHTALYWYRQSLGQGLEFLIYFQGNSAPDKSGLPSDRFSAERTGGSVSTLTIQRTQQEDSAVYLCASSPLAGVNNEQFFGPGTRLTVL.